Below, one TCR beta chain is given with its context. Antigen: not known. The data were obtained in a study of cytomegalovirus exposure and HLA in healthy donors. On the study more broadly: A data release that came early held approximately 85 million unique TCRs from HLA-typed donors.

Findings and limits, study-wide: Exclusion applied to some V segments, including TRBV6-2 and TRBV6-3, as they were indistinguishable. A later analysis linked 15,000 to 20,000 TCR beta sequences to HLA alleles at 0.05 false discovery rate.

Researchers ran the PCR with 60 Vbeta and 13 Jbeta primers. The data were produced by immunoSEQ multiplex PCR, yet TCRdb's version contains in-frame clones alone and is incomplete. The repertoire consists of 200,000 to 250,000 clones, with more than 75% occurring once and the leading ten covering around 2.7%. The germline gives CDR1 SGHAT, CDR2 FQNNGV. Unmatched junction bases numbered 3, after V lost 1 base and J lost 2 bases. This CDR3 comprises 15 residues. The sample consisted of PBMCs. This TCR was recovered from a middle-aged woman in good health and CMV-seronegative. The gene calls are TRBV11-2 and TRBJ2-3; 7 bases match TRBD1. The CDR3 sequence is CASSLGQGHTDTQYF. In DNA form, the CDR3 reads TGTGCCAGCAGCTTAGGACAGGGACACACAGATACGCAGTATTTT. Complete variable domain (other parts from reference TRBV11-2 and TRBJ2-3): EAGVAQSPRYKIIEKRQSVAFWCNPISGHATLYWYQQILGQGPKLLIQFQNNGVVDDSQLPKDRFSAERLKGVDSTLKIQPAKLEDSAVYLCASSLGQGHTDTQYFGPGTRLTVL.